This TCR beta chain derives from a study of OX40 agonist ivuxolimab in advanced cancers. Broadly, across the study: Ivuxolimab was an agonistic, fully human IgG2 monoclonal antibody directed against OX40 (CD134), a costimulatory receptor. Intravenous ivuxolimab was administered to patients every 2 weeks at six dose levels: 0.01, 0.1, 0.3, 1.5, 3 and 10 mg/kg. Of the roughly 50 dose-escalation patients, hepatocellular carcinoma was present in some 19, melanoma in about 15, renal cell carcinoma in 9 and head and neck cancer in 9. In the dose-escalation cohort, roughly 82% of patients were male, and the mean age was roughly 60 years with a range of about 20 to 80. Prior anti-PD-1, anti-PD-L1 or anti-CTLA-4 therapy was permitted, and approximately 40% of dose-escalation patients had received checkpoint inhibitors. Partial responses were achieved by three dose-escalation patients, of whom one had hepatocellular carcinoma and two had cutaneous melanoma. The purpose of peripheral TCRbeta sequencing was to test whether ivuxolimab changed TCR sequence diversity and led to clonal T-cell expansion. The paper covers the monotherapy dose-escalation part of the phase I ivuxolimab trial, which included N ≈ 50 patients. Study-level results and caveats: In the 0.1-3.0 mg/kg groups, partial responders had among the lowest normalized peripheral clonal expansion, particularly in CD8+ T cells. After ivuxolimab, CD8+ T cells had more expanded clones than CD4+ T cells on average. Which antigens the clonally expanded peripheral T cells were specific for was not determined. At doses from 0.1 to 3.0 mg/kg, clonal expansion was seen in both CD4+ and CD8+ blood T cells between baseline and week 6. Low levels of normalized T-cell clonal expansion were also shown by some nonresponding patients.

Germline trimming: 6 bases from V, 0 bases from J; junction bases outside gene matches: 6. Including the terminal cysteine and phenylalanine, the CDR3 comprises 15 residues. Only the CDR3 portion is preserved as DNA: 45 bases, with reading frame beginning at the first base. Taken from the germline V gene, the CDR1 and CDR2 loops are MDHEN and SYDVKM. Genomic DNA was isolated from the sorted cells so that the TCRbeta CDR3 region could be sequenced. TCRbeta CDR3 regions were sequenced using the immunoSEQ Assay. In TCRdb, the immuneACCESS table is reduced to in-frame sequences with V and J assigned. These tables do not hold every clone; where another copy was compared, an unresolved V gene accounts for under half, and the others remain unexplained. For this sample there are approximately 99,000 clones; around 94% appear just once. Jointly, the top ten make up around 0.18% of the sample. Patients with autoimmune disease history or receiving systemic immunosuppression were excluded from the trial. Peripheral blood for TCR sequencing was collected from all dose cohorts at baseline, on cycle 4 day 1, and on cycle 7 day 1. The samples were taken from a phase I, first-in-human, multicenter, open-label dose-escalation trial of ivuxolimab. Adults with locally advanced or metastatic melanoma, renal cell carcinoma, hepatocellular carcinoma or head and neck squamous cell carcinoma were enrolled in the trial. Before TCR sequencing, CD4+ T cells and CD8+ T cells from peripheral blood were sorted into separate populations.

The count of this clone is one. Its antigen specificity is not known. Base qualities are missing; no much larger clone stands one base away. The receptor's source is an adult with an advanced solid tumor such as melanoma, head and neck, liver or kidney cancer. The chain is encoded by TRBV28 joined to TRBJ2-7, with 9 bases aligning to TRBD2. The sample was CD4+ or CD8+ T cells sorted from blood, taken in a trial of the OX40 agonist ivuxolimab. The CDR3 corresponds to CASSERGALSYEQYF. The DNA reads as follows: TGTGCCAGCAGCGAGCGGGGGGCCCTCTCCTACGAGCAGTACTTC.